What follows are 29 T cell receptor beta chains derived from one specimen sequenced in a study of Graves' ophthalmopathy and Graves' hyperthyroidism. Using RNA transcripts, the TCR beta CDR3 regions were amplified. The library came from an HTBI-primed first-round RT-PCR and a second-round multiplex PCR. One entry per CDR3 protein results from TCRdb running MiXCR on the multiplex PCR reads. This table has more than 550,000 distinct CDR3 sequences, about 40% appearing once. Sequencing used peripheral blood. The receptors were sampled from an adult man with Graves' ophthalmopathy.

This clonotype was found many times. This chain connects TRBV7-9 to TRBJ1-2, with D perhaps TRBD1 (5 bases). Germline CDR1 SEHNR, CDR2 FQNEAQ (reference sequence). The CDR3 runs to 12 residues. V lost 4 bases and J 7 bases, leaving 10 bases between the germline ends. The CDR3 loop is CASSWDLPGYTF. The DNA for the CDR3 is TGTGCCAGCAGCTGGGACCTTCCTGGCTACACCTTC.

With respect to this clonotype: Just one base apart from a much larger clone, this may be a read error. The chain joins TRBV20-1 to TRBJ1-1, with D perhaps TRBD1 (5 bases). Germline V gene sequence: CDR1 DFQATT, CDR2 SNEGSKA (reference sequence). This CDR3 is built from 13 residues. CDR3 coding DNA: TGCAGTGCTAGTCGGCAGGCGGACACTGAAGCTTCCTTT. Residues: CSASRQADTEASF.

This clonotype was observed many times. V is TRBV12-3 or TRBV12-4 and J is TRBJ1-1; D perhaps matches TRBD1 (5 bases). V was clipped by 6 bases and J by 1 base, with 18 bases between them. CDR3 length: 16 amino acids. The CDR3 loop reads CASSSSNRGENTEAFF. The CDR3 bases are TGTGCCAGCAGCTCTTCCAACCGGGGGGAGAACACTGAAGCTTTCTTT.

V and J are TRBV29-1 and TRBJ2-7; 9 nucleotides agree with TRBD2. This CDR3 contains 15 residues. V lost 8 bases and J lost 0; bases outside the gene matches: 11. The germline gives CDR1 SQVTM, CDR2 ANQGSEA. The CDR3 bases are TGCAGCTTAGCGACTAGCGGAAAGAGCTCCTACGAGCAGTACTTC. This encodes CSLATSGKSSYEQYF.

This rearrangement joins TRBV10-3 to TRBJ1-2; 9 bases match TRBD1. Germline CDR1 and CDR2: ENHRY and SYGVKD. V was clipped by 8 bases and J by 4 bases; unmatched bases: 8. The CDR3 is 14 residues long. Here the CDR3 DNA reads TGTGCCATCCACCCGGGACAGGGACCCTATGGCTACACCTTC. It encodes CAIHPGQGPYGYTF.

This clonotype was seen at least ten times. The genes are TRBV19 and TRBJ1-1; perhaps TRBD1 as D (5 bases). Germline V gene lookup returns CDR1 LNHDA and CDR2 SQIVND (reference sequence). Trimming stripped 3 bases from V and 0 bases from J, with 14 bases between. The CDR3 loop spans 16 amino acids. CDR3 DNA: TGTGCCAGTAGTATCCTGGCAGGGACCGTGAACACTGAAGCTTTCTTT. This translates into CASSILAGTVNTEAFF.

V gene TRBV7-6 combines with J gene TRBJ2-7; the match to TRBD2 covers 7 bases. This CDR3 has 14 residues. V dropped 4 bases and J dropped 3; count of bases not matched to a gene: 6. CDR1 SGHVS and CDR2 FNYEAQ come from the germline V gene. In nucleotides, the CDR3 is TGTGCCAGCAGCTCCGCGGGAGAGGGCTACGAGCAGTACTTC. It translates to CASSSAGEGYEQYF.

This clonotype was observed many times. CDR3 sequence reads: CASSDGQGSSPLHF. CDR3 bases: TGTGCCAGCAGTGATGGTCAGGGGAGTTCACCCCTCCACTTT. J is TRBJ1-6 and V is TRBV25-1; TRBD1 might be the D (6 bases). There are 14 residues in the CDR3. Germline lookup yields CDR1 MGHDK and CDR2 SYGVNS. The V end was cut by 3 bases, the J end by 9 bases, with 12 bases between.

The chain combines TRBV10-3 with TRBJ2-5, with D perhaps matching TRBD1 or TRBD2 (5 bases each). Germline CDR1 and CDR2: ENHRY and SYGVKD. The germline V and J ends were trimmed by 5 bases and 4 bases, with 14 bases remaining between them. This CDR3 spans 14 amino acids. CDR3 nucleotide sequence: TGTGCCATCAGTTACTCCGGGACGGGAGAGACCCAGTACTTC. Translation gives CAISYSGTGETQYF.

With regard to this clonotype: The junction does not match germline at one end; this may be a read error. The CDR3 DNA sequence: TGTGCCAGCAGTAAGACAGGGTTTTCGGATCAGCCCCAGCATTTT. Protein product: CASSKTGFSDQPQHF. The chain couples TRBV19 to TRBJ1-5, with 7 bases matching TRBD1. This CDR3 has 15 amino acids. Germline V gene data show CDR1 as LNHDA and CDR2 as SQIVND (reference sequence).

The CDR3 reads CASSPREWTGGPGNTIYF. CDR3 nucleotide sequence: TGTGCCAGCTCACCACGAGAATGGACAGGGGGCCCTGGAAACACCATATATTTT. The chain carries TRBV25-1 and TRBJ1-3; the match to TRBD1 covers 11 bases. V shed 8 bases and J 2 bases; nucleotides not matched to a gene: 14. CDR3 size: 18 residues. Germline loops: CDR1 MGHDK, CDR2 SYGVNS. The full variable domain, in which reference TRBV25-1 and TRBJ1-3 provide the parts outside the CDR3, is EADIYQTPRYLVIGTGKKITLECSQTMGHDKMYWYQQDPGMELHLIHYSYGVNSTEKGDLSSESTVSRIRTEHFPLTLESARPSHTSQYLCASSPREWTGGPGNTIYFGEGSWLTVV.

This clonotype was observed at least ten times. This chain uses TRBV12-3 or TRBV12-4 with TRBJ1-3, with a weak D call TRBD1 (6 bases). V lost 6 bases and J lost 6, with 9 bases in between. The CDR3 covers 12 residues. CDR3 sequence (DNA): TGTGCCAGCAGCTCGGGGGCAAACACCATATATTTT. Translation: CASSSGANTIYF.

This clonotype was detected many times. V and J are TRBV7-9 and TRBJ2-5; the D gene is possibly TRBD1 (5 bases). Trimming left V 4 bases short and J 5 bases short, with 23 bases between. The CDR3 is 17 amino acids. The germline gives CDR1 SEHNR, CDR2 FQNEAQ (reference sequence). The CDR3 nucleotides are TGTGCCAGCAGCTCACCACTCAGGGTCACAGTGGGCGAGACCCAGTACTTC. Translating gives CASSSPLRVTVGETQYF.

At least ten counts were recorded for this clonotype. This chain links TRBV20-1 with TRBJ1-2; no clear D gene. Germline V CDR1 and CDR2: DFQATT, SNEGSKA (reference sequence). The germline V and J ends were trimmed by 3 bases and 7 bases, with 9 bases remaining between them. There are 11 residues in the CDR3. The CDR3 region has the DNA TGCAGTGCTAGTCGCGCTCGTGGCTACACCTTC. Translating it yields CSASRARGYTF.

The chain has TRBV29-1 and TRBJ2-5; 9 bases align to TRBD1. Germline V CDR1 and CDR2: SQVTM, ANQGSEA. This CDR3 contains 14 residues. The V gene end was trimmed by 3 bases and the J gene end by 2 bases; junction bases not matched to a gene: 4. CDR3 DNA sequence: TGCAGCGTTGATCCGGGACAGGGACAAGAGACCCAGTACTTC. It encodes CSVDPGQGQETQYF.

The CDR3 reads CASSVGASGYTF. The CDR3 coding sequence is TGTGCCAGCAGTGTCGGGGCGAGTGGCTACACCTTC. The V call is TRBV25-1, the J call TRBJ1-2; weak D call: TRBD1 (5 bases). The ends were cut back, 4 bases at V and 7 bases at J, with 10 bases in the middle. The length of the CDR3 is 12 residues. Germline V gene lookup returns CDR1 MGHDK and CDR2 SYGVNS.

V and J are TRBV10-2 and TRBJ1-2, with 10 nucleotides matching TRBD1. In germline, CDR1 is WSHSY, CDR2 SAAADI. This CDR3 region has 15 residues. Trimming took 4 bases from V and 2 from J; bases not matched to a gene: 4. DNA for the CDR3: TGCGCCAGCAGTGTCAGGACAGGGGGAAACTATGGCTACACCTTC. This codes for CASSVRTGGNYGYTF.

The rearrangement joins TRBV2 to TRBJ1-2, with unresolved D. Germline V gene data show CDR1 as SNHLY and CDR2 as FYNNEI. The V and J ends lost 7 bases and 2 bases respectively, with 20 bases between them. CDR3 length: 16 amino acids. CDR3 nucleotides: TGTGCCAGCATCGAAGGCGGAATCGGGAACAACTATGGCTACACCTTC. Amino acids: CASIEGGIGNNYGYTF.

The chain uses TRBV10-3 and TRBJ2-7; TRBD1 aligns across 7 bases. This CDR3 is built from 15 residues. Germline CDR1 reads ENHRY; CDR2 reads SYGVKD. V lost 0 bases and J lost 5; bases outside the gene matches: 7. The CDR3 DNA follows: TGTGCCATCAGTGAGTCGGGACAGTTCGGCGACGAGCAGTACTTC. Amino acid sequence: CAISESGQFGDEQYF.

This clonotype was picked up many times. This sequence joins TRBV9 and TRBJ1-1; possible D gene TRBD1, 6 bases. Germline CDR1 is SGDLS and CDR2 is YYNGEE. V lost 2 bases to trimming and J lost 5 bases, with 16 bases between them. The CDR3 loop spans 15 amino acids. The CDR3 spells CASSVASGGRTEAFF. In DNA, the CDR3 is TGTGCCAGCAGCGTCGCCTCCGGGGGCAGGACTGAAGCTTTCTTT.

As concerns this clonotype: This may be a read error: a much more frequent sequence differs by one nucleotide. Here the CDR3 reads CSARPQGVRETQYF. The CDR3 DNA reads TGCAGTGCTAGACCTCAGGGGGTAAGGGAGACCCAGTACTTC. The chain has TRBV20-1 and TRBJ2-5; 7 bases are shared with TRBD1. Germline trimming cut 2 bases from V and 5 bases from J; bases unmatched to any gene: 8. CDR1 is DFQATT and CDR2 is SNEGSKA in the germline V gene (reference sequence). CDR3 length: 14 amino acids.

The chain has TRBV2 and TRBJ1-2; D perhaps matches TRBD1 (6 bases). CDR3 length: 15 amino acids. From germline, CDR1 is SNHLY and CDR2 FYNNEI. Trimming removed 4 bases from V and 4 bases from J, with 16 bases in between. CDR3 loop: CASSAHPQGSYGYTF. DNA of the CDR3: TGTGCCAGCAGTGCTCACCCACAGGGTTCCTATGGCTACACCTTC.

Comments on this clonotype: At one boundary the junction diverges from the germline segment, which might be a read error. This rearrangement joins TRBV5-1 to TRBJ2-7; tentatively, D is TRBD1 (5 bases). The germline CDR1 and CDR2 sequences are SGHRS and YFSETQ. This CDR3 is built from 14 residues. CDR3 bases: TGCGCCAGCAGCTCCCCTGACAGTTCCTACGAGCAGTGCTTC. Translated, it gives CASSSPDSSYEQCF.

The chain uses TRBV2 and TRBJ1-1; D possibly corresponds to TRBD1 (6 bases). Germline lookup yields CDR1 SNHLY and CDR2 FYNNEI. Trimming removed 5 bases at V and 4 bases at J, with 17 bases between. The CDR3 is 15 amino acids. This CDR3 is CASSHPSGVVTEAFF. CDR3 coding DNA: TGTGCCAGCAGTCATCCTTCAGGGGTTGTCACTGAAGCTTTCTTT.

At least ten counts were recorded for this clonotype. The gene calls are TRBV12-3 or TRBV12-4 and TRBJ2-7; 7 bases are shared with TRBD1. The J segment lost 2 bases and the V segment lost 5 bases, leaving 6 bases of the junction unmatched. This CDR3 region has 14 residues. CDR3: CASSTETGTYEQYF. The CDR3 coding sequence is TGTGCCAGCAGTACCGAGACAGGGACCTACGAGCAGTACTTC.

In this sample, this clonotype turned up many times. The rearrangement links TRBV7-9 to TRBJ1-2; 7 bases map to TRBD1. Germline V gene data show CDR1 as SEHNR and CDR2 as FQNEAQ (reference sequence). The CDR3 contains 13 residues. Trimming removed 4 bases from V and 5 bases from J; junction bases left unmatched: 4. As DNA, the CDR3 is TGTGCCAGCAGCTCGACAGGGATGTATGGCTACACCTTC. It encodes CASSSTGMYGYTF.

CDR3 coding DNA: TGTGCCAGCAGCGACGGGACAGGGAGTGAAAAACTGTTTTTT. Residues: CASSDGTGSEKLFF. This chain joins TRBV9 and TRBJ1-4; 9 nucleotides line up with TRBD1. The CDR3 spans 14 residues. The trim removed 3 bases at V and 7 bases at J, leaving 4 bases unmatched. Germline assignment: CDR1 SGDLS and CDR2 YYNGEE.

The rearrangement uses TRBV15 and TRBJ1-6; tentative D call: TRBD1 (6 bases). Trimming took 3 bases from V and 8 from J, leaving 11 bases between them. Germline V gene data show CDR1 as LNHNV and CDR2 as YYDKDF (reference sequence). The CDR3 is 14 residues long. The CDR3 here is CATSRKQGDSPLHF. The CDR3 coding sequence is TGTGCCACCAGCAGGAAACAGGGAGATTCACCCCTCCACTTT.

To note about this clonotype: A much larger clonotype is one base distant, so this may be a read error. The CDR3 spells CAGSLEGRAGELFF. In DNA form, the CDR3 reads TGTGCCGGCAGCTTAGAGGGCCGGGCCGGGGAGCTGTTTTTT. J is TRBJ2-2 and V is TRBV7-9; possibly TRBD2 for D (5 bases). CDR3 size: 14 residues. Germline assignment: CDR1 SEHNR and CDR2 FQNEAQ (reference sequence).